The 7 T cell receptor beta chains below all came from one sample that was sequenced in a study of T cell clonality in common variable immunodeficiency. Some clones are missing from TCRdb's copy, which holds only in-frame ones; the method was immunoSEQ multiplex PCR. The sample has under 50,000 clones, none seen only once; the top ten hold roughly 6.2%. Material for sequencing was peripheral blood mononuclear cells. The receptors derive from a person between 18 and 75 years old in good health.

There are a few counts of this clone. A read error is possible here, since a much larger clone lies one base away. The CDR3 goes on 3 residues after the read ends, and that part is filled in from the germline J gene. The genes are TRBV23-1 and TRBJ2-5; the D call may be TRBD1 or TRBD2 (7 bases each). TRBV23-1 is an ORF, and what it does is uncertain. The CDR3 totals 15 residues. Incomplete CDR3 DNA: TGCGCCAGCAGTCAACAGGGGGAGGGCACAGATACC. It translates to CASSQQGEGTDT. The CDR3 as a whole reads CASSQQGEGTDTQYF.

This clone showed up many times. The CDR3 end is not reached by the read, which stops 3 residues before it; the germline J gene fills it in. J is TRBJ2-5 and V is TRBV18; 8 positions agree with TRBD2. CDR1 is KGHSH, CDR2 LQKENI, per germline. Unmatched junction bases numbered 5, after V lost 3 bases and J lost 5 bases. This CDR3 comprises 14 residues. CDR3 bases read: TGTGCCAGCTCACCTGGACTAGCAGGCGAGACC. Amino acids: CASSPGLAGET. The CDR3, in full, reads CASSPGLAGETQYF.

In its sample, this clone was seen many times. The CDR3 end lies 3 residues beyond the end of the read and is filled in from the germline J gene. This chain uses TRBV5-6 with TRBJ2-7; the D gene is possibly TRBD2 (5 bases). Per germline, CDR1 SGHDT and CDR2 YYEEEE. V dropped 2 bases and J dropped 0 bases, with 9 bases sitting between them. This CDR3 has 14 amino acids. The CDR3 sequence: CASSFVALSYEQYF. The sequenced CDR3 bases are TGTGCCAGCAGCTTTGTAGCGCTCTCCTACGAG.

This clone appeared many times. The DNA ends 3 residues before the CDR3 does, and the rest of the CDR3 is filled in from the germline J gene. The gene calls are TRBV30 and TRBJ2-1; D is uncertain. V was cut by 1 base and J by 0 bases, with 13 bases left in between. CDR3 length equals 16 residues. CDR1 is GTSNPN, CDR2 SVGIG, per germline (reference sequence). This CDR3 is CAWSGRRLPSYNEQFF. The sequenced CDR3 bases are TGTGCCTGGAGTGGGCGGCGCCTACCCTCCTACAATGAG. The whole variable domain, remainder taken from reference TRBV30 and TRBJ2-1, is SQTIHQWPATLVQPVGSPLSLECTVEGTSNPNLYWYRQAAGRGLQLLFYSVGIGQISSEVPQNLSASRPQDRQFILSSKKLLLSDSGFYLCAWSGRRLPSYNEQFFGPGTRLTVL.

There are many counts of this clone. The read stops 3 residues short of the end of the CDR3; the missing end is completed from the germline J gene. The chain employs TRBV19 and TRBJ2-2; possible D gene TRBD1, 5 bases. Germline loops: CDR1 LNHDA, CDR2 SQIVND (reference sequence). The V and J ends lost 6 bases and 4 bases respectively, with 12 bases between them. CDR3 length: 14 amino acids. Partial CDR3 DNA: TGTGCCAGTAGGCCAGGGCTAATCACCGGGGAG. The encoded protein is CASRPGLITGE. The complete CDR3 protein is CASRPGLITGELFF.

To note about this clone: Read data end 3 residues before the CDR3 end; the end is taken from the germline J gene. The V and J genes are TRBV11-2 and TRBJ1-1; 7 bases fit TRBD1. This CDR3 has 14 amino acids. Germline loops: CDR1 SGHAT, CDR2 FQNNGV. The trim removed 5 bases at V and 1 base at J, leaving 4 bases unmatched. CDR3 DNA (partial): TGTGCCAGCAGCAGGGGACAGACGAACACTGAA. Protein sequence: CASSRGQTNTE. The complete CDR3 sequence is CASSRGQTNTEAFF.

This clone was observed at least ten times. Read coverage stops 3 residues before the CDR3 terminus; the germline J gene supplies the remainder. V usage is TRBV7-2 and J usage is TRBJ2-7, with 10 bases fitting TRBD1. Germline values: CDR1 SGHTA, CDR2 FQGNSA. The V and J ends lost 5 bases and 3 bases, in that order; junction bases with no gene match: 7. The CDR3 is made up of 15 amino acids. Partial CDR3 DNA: TGTGCCAGCAGCACGTCACGGGACAGGGGCTACGAG. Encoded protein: CASSTSRDRGYE. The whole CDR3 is CASSTSRDRGYEQYF.